The clone carrying this T cell receptor (beta chain) was observed a few times. Method: immunoSEQ multiplex PCR; TCRdb's copy keeps in-frame clones and lacks some. The data contain about 49,000 clones, about 86% of them singletons. These data originate in a study of control samples from healthy donors and cancer patients. There are 11 residues in the CDR3. Germline V gives CDR1 KGHDR, CDR2 SFDVKD. V lost 4 bases to trimming and J lost 11 bases, with 10 bases between them. Specimen: PBMCs. The clonotype comes from a woman aged 45 to 65 with lung cancer. The genes are TRBV24-1 and TRBJ1-1, with D possibly being TRBD1 (6 bases). CDR3 loop: CATSEGARAFF. CDR3 DNA sequence: TGTGCCACCAGTGAGGGGGCGCGGGCTTTCTTT.